This entry lists 21 T cell receptor beta chains sequenced from one sample in a study of blood T cell repertoires in COVID-19. Profiled with immunoSEQ multiplex PCR; TCRdb holds only in-frame clones, not every one. The repertoire holds roughly 400,000 clones, with 80% to 90% as singletons. The sequencing input was PBMCs or T cells enriched from blood (not recorded which). The source is a man aged 30 to 39 who had recovered from COVID-19.

V and J are TRBV29-1 and TRBJ1-1, with a possible D match to TRBD1 (5 bases). Germline V gene sequence: CDR1 SQVTM, CDR2 ANQGSEA. The CDR3 loop spans 13 amino acids. Trimming stripped 7 bases from V and 1 base from J, with 13 bases between. The CDR3, as DNA: TGCAGCGCGGCCGGGGGGGAGAACACTGAAGCTTTCTTT. Translation: CSAAGGENTEAFF.

The chain has TRBV28 and TRBJ1-2; 7 bases fit TRBD1. Germline V CDR1 and CDR2: MDHEN, SYDVKM. The V segment lost 4 bases and the J segment 3 bases; nucleotides outside the gene matches: 5. This CDR3 comprises 14 residues. CDR3 nucleotide sequence: TGTGCCAGCAGTTCCGGGACAGCCTACTATGGCTACACCTTC. It translates to CASSSGTAYYGYTF.

The chain has TRBV6-1 and TRBJ1-5; possibly TRBD1 for D (6 bases). V was pared by 4 bases and J by 7 bases, with 8 bases between. CDR3 length: 12 amino acids. Germline loops: CDR1 MNHNS, CDR2 SASEGT. The CDR3 DNA is TGTGCCAGCAGTGTTGGGGGCCAGCCCCAGCATTTT. Its translation: CASSVGGQPQHF.

The J gene is TRBJ1-2, the V gene TRBV11-2; TRBD1 matches 8 bases. The CDR3 length is 13 residues. The germline V gene encodes CDR1 SGHAT and CDR2 FQNNGV. V lost 5 bases to trimming and J lost 11 bases; unmatched junction nucleotides: 10. As DNA, the CDR3 is TGTGCCAGCAGCCCCGGGACAGGAGAGGGGTACACCTTC. Its protein is CASSPGTGEGYTF.

The CDR3 DNA reads TGTGCCAGCTCACCACGGAACCAAGGGGGCCTCGCGCAGTATTTT. It encodes CASSPRNQGGLAQYF. The J gene is TRBJ2-3, the V gene TRBV18; 7 nucleotides line up with TRBD1. Trimming removed 1 base from V and 10 bases from J; junction bases left unmatched: 11. This CDR3 spans 15 amino acids. Germline CDR1 and CDR2: KGHSH and LQKENI. Full variable domain (outside the CDR3, taken from reference TRBV18 and TRBJ2-3): NAGVMQNPRHLVRRRGQEARLRCSPMKGHSHVYWYRQLPEEGLKFMVYLQKENIIDESGMPKERFSAEFPKEGPSILRIQQVVRGDSAAYFCASSPRNQGGLAQYFGPGTRLTVL.

As DNA, the CDR3 is TGTGCCAGCAGGAACGCCGAAGGTCTCCAGGGCTCCTACGAGCAGTACTTC. Translating gives CASRNAEGLQGSYEQYF. The chain combines TRBV2 with TRBJ2-7; a possible D gene is TRBD1 (5 bases). V lost 6 bases, J lost 0 bases, and 21 bases lay in between. The CDR3 consists of 17 residues. CDR1 SNHLY and CDR2 FYNNEI come from the germline V gene.

The gene calls are TRBV2 and TRBJ1-5; D call uncertain. The V gene's germline CDR1 is SNHLY and CDR2 FYNNEI. CDR3 size: 13 residues. With 2 bases removed from V and 7 bases from J, the gap between germline ends came to 9 bases. The CDR3 protein is CASSEFREQPQHF. The DNA for the CDR3 is TGTGCCAGCAGTGAATTTCGGGAACAGCCCCAGCATTTT.

This clone appeared a single time. Here the CDR3 DNA reads TGTGCCAGCAGTTCGCCGTACAGGGGCTATGGCTACACCTTC. This sequence encodes CASSSPYRGYGYTF. The V and J genes are TRBV27 and TRBJ1-2, with 7 bases lining up with TRBD1. This CDR3 spans 14 amino acids. From germline, CDR1 is MNHEY and CDR2 SMNVEV (reference sequence). Germline trimming cut 4 bases from V and 4 bases from J; bases unmatched to any gene: 6.

J is TRBJ2-1 and V is TRBV2; 7 bases are shared with TRBD2. Germline-derived CDR1 and CDR2 are SNHLY and FYNNEI. The CDR3 extends over 14 amino acids. V was pared by 4 bases and J by 2 bases, with 2 bases of the junction left unmatched. The CDR3 sequence is CASSGSGTYNEQFF. The CDR3 DNA follows: TGTGCCAGCAGTGGAAGCGGGACCTACAATGAGCAGTTCTTC. The variable domain in full, with the rest retrieved from reference TRBV2 and TRBJ2-1, is EPEVTQTPSHQVTQMGQEVILRCVPISNHLYFYWYRQILGQKVEFLVSFYNNEISEKSEIFDDQFSVERPDGSNFTLKIRSTKLEDSAMYFCASSGSGTYNEQFFGPGTRLTVL.

With regard to this clone: It is unclear where the CDR3 begins or ends on the DNA, so no DNA is shown, and the CDR3 is as TCRdb lists it. The V call is TRBV28, the J call TRBJ1-4; no DNA check was done on the table's D call, TRBD1. The length of the CDR3 is 19 amino acids, counting both ends. Germline CDR1 MDHEN, CDR2 SYDVKM. CDR3 region: CASRRRVMGVGQGATATLF.

This rearrangement joins TRBV3-1 (or the pseudogene TRBV3-2) to TRBJ1-2; 7 bases fit TRBD1. The CDR3 length is 14 residues. Germline CDR1 is LGHDT and CDR2 is YNNKEL (reference sequence). Trimming took 3 bases from V and 7 from J; bases not matched to a gene: 8. CDR3 region: CASSHTTGSGGYTF. The CDR3 DNA reads as TGTGCCAGCAGCCATACGACAGGGAGTGGTGGCTACACCTTC.

This chain uses TRBV25-1 with TRBJ1-2, with no clear D. Germline V CDR1 and CDR2: MGHDK, SYGVNS. V was trimmed by 6 bases and J by 3 bases, leaving 5 bases between them. This CDR3 is built from 11 residues. The CDR3 DNA sequence: TGTGCCAGCAGACAGTACTATGGCTACACCTTC. This codes for CASRQYYGYTF.

The chain links TRBV5-8 to TRBJ1-5; D not certain. The CDR3 extends over 11 amino acids. In germline, CDR1 is SGHTS, CDR2 YDEGEE. V lost 2 bases and J lost 5, with 2 bases in between. CDR3 region: CASSFDQPQHF. The CDR3 DNA is TGTGCCAGCAGCTTCGATCAGCCCCAGCATTTT.

This chain uses TRBV14 with TRBJ2-5, with D possibly being TRBD2 (5 bases). V was pared by 4 bases and J by 7 bases, with 16 bases between. The CDR3 is 14 residues long. Germline V lookup: CDR1 SGHDN, CDR2 FVKESK. CDR3 amino acids: CASSLGGPVVTQYF. DNA for the CDR3: TGTGCCAGCAGCCTCGGCGGGCCCGTCGTGACCCAGTACTTC.

This chain links TRBV2 with TRBJ1-5; tentatively, D is TRBD1 (5 bases). The CDR3 is made up of 13 amino acids. Trimming took 8 bases from V and 0 from J, leaving 8 bases between them. Germline loops: CDR1 SNHLY, CDR2 FYNNEI. The DNA of the CDR3 is TGTGCCAGCGGGGGGGGTAGCAATCAGCCCCAGCATTTT. This sequence encodes CASGGGSNQPQHF.

J is TRBJ2-1 and V is TRBV27, with 10 bases that match TRBD1. V lost 7 bases, J lost 7 bases, and 10 bases stayed unmatched. This CDR3 comprises 15 residues. CDR1 and CDR2 (germline): MNHEY, SMNVEV (reference sequence). The CDR3 protein is CASTLGTGDRNEQFF. CDR3 in DNA: TGTGCCAGCACGCTTGGGACAGGGGATCGAAATGAGCAGTTCTTC.

The rearrangement links TRBV19 to TRBJ1-5; D unclear. Germline loops: CDR1 LNHDA, CDR2 SQIVND (reference sequence). This CDR3 has 12 amino acids. The V end was cut by 7 bases, the J end by 1 base, with 5 bases between. The CDR3 sequence: CASTESNQPQHF. CDR3 DNA: TGTGCCAGTACCGAGAGCAATCAGCCCCAGCATTTT. Filled out from reference TRBV19 and TRBJ1-5, the complete variable domain reads DGGITQSPKYLFRKEGQNVTLSCEQNLNHDAMYWYRQDPGQGLRLIYYSQIVNDFQKGDIAEGYSVSREKKESFPLTVTSAQKNPTAFYLCASTESNQPQHFGDGTRLSIL.

The V call is TRBV28, the J call TRBJ2-7; D might be TRBD1 (6 bases). Germline CDR1 MDHEN, CDR2 SYDVKM. This CDR3 has 12 residues. Deletions cut 8 bases from V and 4 bases from J, with 12 bases between. CDR3 protein: CASATGRYEQYF. CDR3 nucleotides: TGTGCCAGCGCTACAGGGCGGTACGAGCAGTACTTC.

The chain joins TRBV3-1 (or the pseudogene TRBV3-2) to TRBJ1-4, with D perhaps TRBD1 (6 bases). CDR3 length: 13 residues. CDR1 and CDR2 from the germline V gene are LGHDT and YNNKEL (reference sequence). V was shortened by 4 bases and J by 9 bases, with 12 bases between the two germline ends. The CDR3 DNA is TGTGCCAGCAGCCGTTCAGGGGCCCAAAAACTGTTTTTT. It is translated as CASSRSGAQKLFF.

The V call is TRBV6-1, the J call TRBJ1-2, with 12 positions matching TRBD1. Germline loops: CDR1 MNHNS, CDR2 SASEGT. Trimming cost V 3 bases and J 8 bases; bases outside gene matches: 1. CDR3 size: 13 residues. CDR3 sequence (DNA): TGTGCCAGCAGTGACGGGACAGGGGGCGGCTACACCTTC. This sequence encodes CASSDGTGGGYTF.

The rearrangement links TRBV28 to TRBJ2-3; TRBD2 matches 8 bases. There are 17 residues in the CDR3. The V gene's germline CDR1 is MDHEN and CDR2 SYDVKM. V dropped 5 bases and J dropped 3; count of bases not matched to a gene: 13. CDR3 nucleotides: TGTGCCAGCAGTCCGCACTTGAAGCGGGAGAGGACAGATACGCAGTATTTT. Encoded protein: CASSPHLKRERTDTQYF.